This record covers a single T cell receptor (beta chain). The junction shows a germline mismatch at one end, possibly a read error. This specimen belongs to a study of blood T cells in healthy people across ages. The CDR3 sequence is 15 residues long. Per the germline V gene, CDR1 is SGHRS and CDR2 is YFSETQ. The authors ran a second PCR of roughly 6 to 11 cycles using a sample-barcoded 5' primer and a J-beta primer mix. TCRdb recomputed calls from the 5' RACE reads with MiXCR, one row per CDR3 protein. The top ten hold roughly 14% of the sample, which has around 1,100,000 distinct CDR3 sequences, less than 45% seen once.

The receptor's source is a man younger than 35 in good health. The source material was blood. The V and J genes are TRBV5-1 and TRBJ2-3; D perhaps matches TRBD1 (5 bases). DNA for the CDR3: TGTGCCAGCAGCCTCGACAGACCTAGCACAGATACGCAGTATTTT. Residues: CASSLDRPSTDTQYF.